One and the same sample provided the 8 T cell receptor beta chains below, sequenced in a study of shared T cell receptors in the human thymus (dated by TCRdb to about 2021). Libraries were prepared through the immunoSEQ multiplex PCR assay. In TCRdb, the immuneACCESS table is reduced to in-frame sequences with V and J assigned. These tables do not hold every clone; where another copy was compared, an unresolved V gene accounts for under half, and the others remain unexplained. This sample has more than 550,000 clones in its table, and 70% to 90% of those were observed once. The ten largest make up around 0.01% of the sample. These data also formed part of another study, on human thymus T cells.

Sequencing was performed on thymocytes. The origin of the receptors is a girl younger than two with a congenital heart defect. Donor details come from another sample of the same person, matched by shared clones.

This clone has a single count. The chain employs TRBV7-9 and TRBJ1-1; D may be TRBD1 (5 bases). CDR3 size: 15 residues. Per germline, CDR1 SEHNR and CDR2 FQNEAQ (reference sequence). Trimming stripped 2 bases from V and 4 bases from J, with 14 bases between. CDR3 nucleotides: TGTGCCAGCAGCTTAATTCAGGGTGTGGGCACTGAAGCTTTCTTT. Encoded protein: CASSLIQGVGTEAFF.

This rearrangement joins TRBV4-3 to TRBJ1-5; the match to TRBD1 covers 7 bases. The germline V gene encodes CDR1 LGHNA and CDR2 YSLEER. The CDR3 is 19 amino acids. V shed 0 bases and J 4 bases; nucleotides not matched to a gene: 15. CDR3 bases: TGCGCCAGCAGCCAAGATCGGGGCCAGGGGGATGAAAGGAATCAGCCCCAGCATTTT. This translates into CASSQDRGQGDERNQPQHF.

The chain is built from TRBV4-1 and TRBJ1-6, with D perhaps matching TRBD1 (5 bases). The V gene lost 1 base and the J gene lost 6 bases, with 19 bases spanning the gap. Per the germline V gene, CDR1 is MGHRA and CDR2 is YSYEKL. The CDR3 extends over 18 amino acids. The DNA for the CDR3 is TGCGCCAGCAGCCAAGGCCCCTTTCGGCAGGGCGGTAATTCACCCCTCCACTTT. It specifies CASSQGPFRQGGNSPLHF.

This clone was detected once. The genes are TRBV6-6 and TRBJ2-6; D not certain. Germline-derived CDR1 and CDR2 are MNHNY and SVGAGI (reference sequence). With 6 bases removed from V and 2 bases from J, the gap between germline ends came to 11 bases. The CDR3 length is 15 residues. The DNA for the CDR3 is TGTGCCAGCAGCTTCAGGCCCCCTGGGGCCAACGTCCTGACTTTC. It is translated as CASSFRPPGANVLTF.

This chain joins TRBV6-5 and TRBJ1-6; 9 bases are shared with TRBD1. CDR1 MNHEY and CDR2 SVGAGI come from the germline V gene. The CDR3 covers 16 residues. The V gene end was trimmed by 2 bases and the J gene end by 7 bases; junction bases not matched to a gene: 6. The CDR3 DNA reads TGTGCCAGCAGTTACCTCGGGACAGGGAAGAATTCACCCCTCCACTTT. Protein product: CASSYLGTGKNSPLHF.

This sequence joins TRBV27 and TRBJ1-4, with 7 bases fitting TRBD1. This CDR3 has 15 amino acids. CDR1 MNHEY and CDR2 SMNVEV come from the germline V gene (reference sequence). The trim removed 3 bases at V and 3 bases at J, leaving 4 bases unmatched. CDR3 in DNA: TGTGCCAGCAGTTTCGGGACAGCCTCTAATGAAAAACTGTTTTTT. Translated, it gives CASSFGTASNEKLFF.

The V call is TRBV2, the J call TRBJ2-7, with a tentative D call TRBD1 (6 bases). This CDR3 comprises 13 residues. The germline CDR1 and CDR2 sequences are SNHLY and FYNNEI. V gave up 6 bases and J gave up 0 bases, with 9 bases separating them. CDR3 bases: TGTGCCAGCAGGGACAGTATCTCCTACGAGCAGTACTTC. Its protein product is CASRDSISYEQYF.

This chain joins TRBV29-1 and TRBJ1-4, with D possibly matching TRBD1 (6 bases). V lost 5 bases and J lost 0, with 13 bases in between. Germline V gene sequence: CDR1 SQVTM, CDR2 ANQGSEA. The CDR3 totals 15 residues. CDR3 in DNA: TGCAGCGTTATAAGGGACACTTCAACTAATGAAAAACTGTTTTTT. Translated: CSVIRDTSTNEKLFF.